This T cell receptor (beta chain) was identified in a study of CD8 T cells in ankylosing spondylitis. Preparation of TCR beta libraries was done by quantitative 5'-RACE with molecular barcodes. Using its own MiXCR run on the 5' RACE reads, TCRdb lists one record per CDR3 protein. The sample yields about 510,000 distinct CDR3 sequences, about 5.7% seen once. The germline V and J ends were trimmed by 2 bases and 0 bases, with 11 bases remaining between them. This CDR3 is 15 amino acids long. Germline CDR1 reads SGHRS; CDR2 reads YFSETQ. Ten or more counts support this clonotype. Its antigen is unknown. Overall study findings and caveats: Typical of ankylosing spondylitis blood, it appeared, was a TCR beta motif of several highly homologous variants. Reactive arthritis synovial fluid and blood previously showed some of these motif variants.

What was sequenced was blood, either unsorted or a sorted T cell fraction (not recorded which). This chain uses TRBV5-1 with TRBJ1-1; a weak D match, TRBD1 (6 bases). The clonotype comes from a male donor with ankylosing spondylitis. The CDR3: CASSFGGGLNTEAFF. The CDR3 nucleotides are TGCGCCAGCAGCTTCGGGGGGGGGCTGAACACTGAAGCTTTCTTT.